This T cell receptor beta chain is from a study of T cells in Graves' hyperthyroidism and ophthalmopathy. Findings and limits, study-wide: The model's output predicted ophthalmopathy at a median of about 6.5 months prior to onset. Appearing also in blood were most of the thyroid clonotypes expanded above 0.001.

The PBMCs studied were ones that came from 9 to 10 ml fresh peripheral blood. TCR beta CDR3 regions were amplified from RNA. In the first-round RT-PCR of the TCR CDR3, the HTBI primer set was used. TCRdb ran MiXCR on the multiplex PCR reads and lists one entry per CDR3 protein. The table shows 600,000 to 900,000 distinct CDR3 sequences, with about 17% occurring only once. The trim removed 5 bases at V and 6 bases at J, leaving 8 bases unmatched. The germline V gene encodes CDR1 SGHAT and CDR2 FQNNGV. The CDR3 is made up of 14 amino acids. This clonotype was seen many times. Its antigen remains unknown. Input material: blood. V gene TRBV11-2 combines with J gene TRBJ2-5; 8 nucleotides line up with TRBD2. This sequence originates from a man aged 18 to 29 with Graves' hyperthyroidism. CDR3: CASSLGGGGKTQYF. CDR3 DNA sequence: TGTGCCAGCAGCCTCGGGGGGGGTGGAAAGACCCAGTACTTC.